This T cell receptor (beta chain) was identified in a study of blood T cell repertoires in COVID-19 (TCRdb year 2020). Context from the whole study: Collaborator samples came from the United States, Italy and Spain and covered acute and convalescent phases of COVID-19. The repertoires were made available in a free public database intended to serve as a resource for research on the immune response to SARS-CoV-2. Samples were obtained from the ongoing ImmuneRACE study (first 160 participants) and from approximately 1,200 subjects provided by 6 global collaborators. The prospective study material was composed of cDNA or gDNA derived from T cells, B-cell-depleted T cells, or PBMCs. Where HLA class I and class II types were available, the types were taken from metadata supplied by the sample provider, not from assay-based typing. The sample metadata nearly always contained a de-identified subject ID, COVID-19 status, age in years and sex. Deeply sampled blood TCRbeta repertoires from subjects exposed to, actively infected with, or recovered from COVID-19 were included in the dataset.

TCRbeta CDR3 regions were amplified from genomic DNA by means of the immunoSEQ Assay, a bias-controlled multiplex PCR. Under the source paper's analysis protocol: Nucleated cell counts per sample were estimated from amplification of reference gene primers within the assay. Sequence reads were collapsed and filtered to measure the absolute abundance of every unique TCRbeta CDR3 rearrangement. Productive Simpson clonality was computed per sample as the square root of Simpson's diversity index over productive rearrangements. The clones in this table, taken by TCRdb from immuneACCESS, are in-frame only. Not every clone is retained; where verified, under half of the shortfall comes from an unresolved V gene, and the cause of the rest is unknown. D and trimming were read from the DNA, whereas the V and J calls and clone size are those reported in that table. Across this sample there are around 300,000 clones, with approximately 90% seen only once. The top ten clones comprise 1.5% to 2% of the sample.

Turning to this clone: It has no known antigen specificity. Base qualities are not provided; no much larger clone lies one nucleotide away.

The investigation overall reported the following: The quantity of clinical and demographic metadata differed by source and by participant and was supplied without curation.

Inclusive of the bounding cysteine and phenylalanine, the CDR3 is 16 residues long. The sequence is cut down to CDR3 DNA, 48 bases in frame from base 1. The germline V gene (reference sequence) supplies CDR1 SGHNT and CDR2 YYREEE. The V end loses 3 bases and the J end loses 2 bases, and a stretch of 15 bases separates them. One collaborating source in Seattle enrolled patients during active infection and followed them longitudinally through the course of disease. Each collaborating institution followed its own protocols to collect whole blood in K2EDTA tubes. For TCRbeta analysis, collaborators shipped samples as frozen whole blood, isolated PBMCs, or DNA extracted from either of those sample types.

The chain links TRBV5-4 with TRBJ1-3, with the identity of the D gene unclear. The TCR sequence derives from a woman aged 25-40 years with COVID-19, enrolled during active disease. The source material was peripheral blood. The CDR3 in this case is CASSYPTGEAGNTIYF. The DNA sequence reads TGTGCCAGCAGCTACCCCACGGGTGAAGCTGGAAACACCATATATTTT.